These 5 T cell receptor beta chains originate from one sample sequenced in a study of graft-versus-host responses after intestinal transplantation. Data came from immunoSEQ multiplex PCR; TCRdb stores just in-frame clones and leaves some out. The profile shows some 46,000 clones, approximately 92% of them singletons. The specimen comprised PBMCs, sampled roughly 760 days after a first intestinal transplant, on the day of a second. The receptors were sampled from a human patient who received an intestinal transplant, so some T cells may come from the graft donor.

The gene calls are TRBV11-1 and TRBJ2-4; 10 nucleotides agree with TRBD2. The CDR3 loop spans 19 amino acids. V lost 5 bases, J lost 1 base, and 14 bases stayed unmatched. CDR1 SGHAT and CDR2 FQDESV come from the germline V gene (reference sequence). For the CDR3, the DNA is TGTGCCAGCAGCCAAGGACTAGCGGACACCATCGGGGCCAAAAACATTCAGTACTTC. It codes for CASSQGLADTIGAKNIQYF.

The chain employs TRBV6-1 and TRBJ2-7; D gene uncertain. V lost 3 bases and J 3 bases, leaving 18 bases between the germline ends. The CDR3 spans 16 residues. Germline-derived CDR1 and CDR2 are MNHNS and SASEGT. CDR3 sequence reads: CASSEVPYGVNYEQYF. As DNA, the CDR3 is TGTGCCAGCAGTGAGGTTCCGTATGGGGTCAACTACGAGCAGTACTTC.

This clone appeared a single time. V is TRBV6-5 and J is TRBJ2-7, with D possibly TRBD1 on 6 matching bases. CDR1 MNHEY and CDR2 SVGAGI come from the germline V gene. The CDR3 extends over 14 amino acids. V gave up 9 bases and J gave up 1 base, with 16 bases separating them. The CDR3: CASSRTARSYEQYF. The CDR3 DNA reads TGTGCCAGTTCTAGGACAGCCCGTTCCTACGAGCAGTACTTC.

The CDR3 loop reads CSVEERLAGTYEQYF. The CDR3 nucleotides read TGCAGCGTTGAAGAAAGACTAGCGGGAACCTACGAGCAGTACTTC. The genes are TRBV29-1 and TRBJ2-7, with TRBD2 matching 11 bases. The CDR3 has 15 amino acids. V shed 0 bases, J shed 2 bases, and the junction held 3 bases outside the gene matches. The germline CDR1 and CDR2 sequences are SQVTM and ANQGSEA.

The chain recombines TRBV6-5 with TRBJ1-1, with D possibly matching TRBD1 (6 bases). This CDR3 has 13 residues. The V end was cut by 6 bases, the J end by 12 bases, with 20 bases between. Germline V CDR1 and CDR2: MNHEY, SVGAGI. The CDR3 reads CASRGLQGTRPFF. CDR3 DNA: TGTGCCAGCAGAGGACTTCAGGGGACCAGACCTTTCTTT.